This passage covers 21 T cell receptor beta chains from one sample sequenced in a study of identical twins. In TCRdb, the 5' RACE reads were re-called with MiXCR into one record per CDR3 protein. The sample consists of 700,000 or so distinct CDR3 sequences, over 8.5% of them appearing once. This sample also appeared in a second study, on yellow fever vaccine responses in identical twins.

Input material: PBMCs. These receptors were obtained from a woman aged 18-30 years in good health.

DNA for the CDR3: TGTGCCATCGCCGGGACAGGGTCCGGCTACGAGCAGTACTTC. Residues: CAIAGTGSGYEQYF. This chain connects TRBV10-3 to TRBJ2-7; 9 bases agree with TRBD1. The CDR3 is 14 residues long. Germline assignment: CDR1 ENHRY and CDR2 SYGVKD. Trimming removed 8 bases from V and 3 bases from J; junction bases left unmatched: 8.

The table lists this clonotype with a few counts. This rearrangement joins TRBV9 to TRBJ1-2, with 10 bases identical to TRBD1. Germline loops: CDR1 SGDLS, CDR2 YYNGEE. This CDR3 region has 15 residues. The junction had 9 bases not matched to a gene; V was cut back by 6 bases and J by 4 bases. Written as DNA, the CDR3 is TGTGCCAGCAACGGGGATGACAGGGGGCTCTATGGCTACACCTTC. This sequence encodes CASNGDDRGLYGYTF.

This chain joins TRBV6-5 and TRBJ2-7; 10 bases fit TRBD1. Looked up from germline, CDR1 is MNHEY and CDR2 is SVGAGI. The CDR3 covers 15 residues. The trim removed 0 bases at V and 2 bases at J, leaving 1 base unmatched. The CDR3 nucleotides are TGTGCCAGCAGTTACTCCGGACAGGGGGCCTACGAGCAGTACTTC. Amino acid sequence: CASSYSGQGAYEQYF.

In its sample, this clonotype was seen many times. The gene calls are TRBV11-2 and TRBJ2-7; 9 bases are shared with TRBD2. From germline, CDR1 is SGHAT and CDR2 FQNNGV. The CDR3 contains 18 residues. After removal of 1 base from V and 5 bases from J, the junction contained 15 bases not matched to a gene. The CDR3 loop is CASSLVLAGLPPMDEQYF. The DNA of the CDR3 is TGTGCCAGCAGCTTAGTTCTAGCGGGATTACCTCCCATGGACGAGCAGTACTTC.

There are many counts of this clonotype. The V and J genes are TRBV9 and TRBJ2-1, with TRBD1 as a possible D gene (6 bases). Trimming took 4 bases from V and 2 from J, leaving 19 bases between them. Germline assignment: CDR1 SGDLS and CDR2 YYNGEE. CDR3 length: 17 amino acids. DNA for the CDR3: TGTGCCAGCAGCCCCAAAGGAAGGACAGAAGCCTACAATGAGCAGTTCTTC. Amino acid sequence: CASSPKGRTEAYNEQFF.

This clonotype was observed a few times. J is TRBJ2-7 and V is TRBV28; 7 bases are a match to TRBD1. V shed 6 bases and J 3 bases; nucleotides not matched to a gene: 5. Germline lookup yields CDR1 MDHEN and CDR2 SYDVKM. There are 13 residues in the CDR3. The CDR3 region is CASRRDSLYEQYF. In DNA, the CDR3 is TGTGCCAGCAGGAGGGACAGCCTCTACGAGCAGTACTTC. The full variable domain, with the rest looked up from reference TRBV28 and TRBJ2-7, is DVKVTQSSRYLVKRTGEKVFLECVQDMDHENMFWYRQDPGLGLRLIYFSYDVKMKEKGDIPEGYSVSREKKERFSLILESASTNQTSMYLCASRRDSLYEQYFGPGTRLTVT.

On this clonotype itself: A much more abundant neighbour one base away suggests this may be a read error. V usage is TRBV6-1 and J usage is TRBJ1-5; 12 nucleotides match TRBD1. This CDR3 comprises 15 residues. The V gene's germline CDR1 is MNHNS and CDR2 SASEGT. The CDR3 region has the DNA TGTGCCAGCAGCCCCGGGACAGGGGGCAAGCAGCCCCAGCATTTT. Protein sequence: CASSPGTGGKQPQHF.

This clonotype came up a few times. The V and J genes are TRBV6-1 and TRBJ2-5, with a weak D call TRBD1 (6 bases). Trimming stripped 6 bases from V and 1 base from J, with 15 bases between. Germline-derived CDR1 and CDR2 are MNHNS and SASEGT. This CDR3 region has 15 residues. The CDR3 spells CASRTRGQLQETQYF. The CDR3 coding sequence is TGTGCCAGCAGAACAAGGGGACAACTCCAAGAGACCCAGTACTTC.

This clonotype was detected only a few times. The V gene is TRBV29-1, the J gene TRBJ2-3, with 15 bases fitting TRBD2. V trimming: 4 bases; J trimming: 1 base; junction bases outside the gene matches: 9. CDR1 is SQVTM and CDR2 is ANQGSEA in the germline V gene. The CDR3 length is 18 residues. This CDR3 reads CSVAGTSGGPGGTDTQYF. In DNA form, the CDR3 reads TGCAGCGTTGCCGGGACTAGCGGGGGGCCGGGGGGCACAGATACGCAGTATTTT.

The V and J genes are TRBV6-2 or TRBV6-3 and TRBJ2-5; tentative D call: TRBD1 (5 bases). Per germline, CDR1 MNHEY and CDR2 SVGEGT. CDR3 length: 16 amino acids. V was shortened by 0 bases and J by 2 bases, with 13 bases between the two germline ends. CDR3 in amino acids: CASSYSIRQLQETQYF. In DNA, the CDR3 is TGTGCCAGCAGTTACTCGATTCGACAGCTACAAGAGACCCAGTACTTC.

This chain connects TRBV6-1 to TRBJ1-5; perhaps TRBD1 as D (6 bases). Germline CDR1 is MNHNS and CDR2 is SASEGT. Deletions cut 3 bases from V and 7 bases from J, with 10 bases between. The CDR3 has 13 amino acids. Here the CDR3 reads CASSDVQGQPQHF. CDR3 nucleotide sequence: TGTGCCAGCAGTGATGTCCAGGGGCAGCCCCAGCATTTT.

With respect to this clonotype: A junction boundary mismatches the germline segment, possibly from a read error. The J gene is TRBJ2-7, the V gene TRBV20-1; 9 bases agree with TRBD2. This CDR3 is built from 13 residues. CDR1 and CDR2 (germline): DFQATT, SNEGSKA (reference sequence). The CDR3 DNA sequence: TGCAGTGCTAGAGGGGGAGCGGGGGGAATAATTCACTTC. It codes for CSARGGAGGIIHF.

This clonotype appeared a few times. The rearrangement joins TRBV7-8 to TRBJ2-1, with TRBD2 matching 8 bases. The germline V gene has CDR1 SGHVS and CDR2 FQNEAQ. The CDR3 spans 18 residues. V shed 1 base and J 9 bases; nucleotides not matched to a gene: 17. This CDR3 reads CASSLDPPGLGSSSEQFF. Here the CDR3 DNA reads TGTGCCAGCAGCTTAGACCCACCGGGACTAGGGTCCTCCAGTGAGCAGTTCTTC.

This clonotype was found a few times. The V call is TRBV14, the J call TRBJ2-5; D uncertain. CDR1 and CDR2 (germline): SGHDN, FVKESK. The V gene lost 4 bases and the J gene lost 1 base, with 10 bases spanning the gap. The CDR3 has 14 residues. The CDR3 DNA sequence: TGTGCCAGCAGCCGAGACGGGTTCCAAGAGACCCAGTACTTC. Protein product: CASSRDGFQETQYF.

The chain recombines TRBV6-2 or TRBV6-3 with TRBJ2-7, with 8 bases that match TRBD1. The V gene's germline CDR1 is MNHEY and CDR2 SVGEGT. V trimming: 4 bases; J trimming: 7 bases; junction bases outside the gene matches: 9. CDR3 size: 14 residues. CDR3 sequence reads: CASSSDRGAVEQYF. As DNA, the CDR3 is TGTGCCAGCAGTTCCGACAGGGGTGCAGTGGAGCAGTACTTC.

This clonotype was detected a few times. The chain joins TRBV24-1 to TRBJ1-5, with 8 positions matching TRBD1. CDR3 length: 13 amino acids. The germline gives CDR1 KGHDR, CDR2 SFDVKD. The V and J ends lost 2 bases and 11 bases, in that order; junction bases with no gene match: 4. The CDR3 DNA sequence: TGTGCCACCAGTGATTGGTCGACAGGGGCCCAGCATTTT. Translated, it gives CATSDWSTGAQHF.

This clonotype was detected many times. The CDR3 region has the DNA TGTGCCAGCAGCTCCTCCGTACTAGCGCAAGAGACCCAGTACTTC. This translates into CASSSSVLAQETQYF. The chain is built from TRBV7-8 and TRBJ2-5; 7 bases fit TRBD2. V lost 4 bases to trimming and J lost 2 bases; unmatched junction nucleotides: 7. CDR1 and CDR2 (germline): SGHVS, FQNEAQ. The CDR3 is made up of 15 amino acids. The entire variable domain, with the rest obtained from reference TRBV7-8 and TRBJ2-5, is as follows: GAGVSQSPRYKVAKRGQDVALRCDPISGHVSLFWYQQALGQGPEFLTYFQNEAQLDKSGLPSDRFFAERPEGSVSTLKIQRTQQEDSAVYLCASSSSVLAQETQYFGPGTRLLVL.

V usage is TRBV12-3 or TRBV12-4 and J usage is TRBJ2-1; TRBD2 might be the D (6 bases). The CDR3 runs 17 residues. Trimming left V 2 bases short and J 6 bases short, with 20 bases between. The CDR3 loop is CASSLPGGDLGFNEQFF. The CDR3 bases are TGTGCCAGCAGTTTACCCGGCGGGGATCTAGGATTCAATGAGCAGTTCTTC.

This clonotype was picked up a small number of times. The gene calls are TRBV5-1 and TRBJ2-2; 8 positions match TRBD1. Germline V gene sequence: CDR1 SGHRS, CDR2 YFSETQ. V lost 4 bases, J lost 1 base, and 6 bases stayed unmatched. This CDR3 spans 16 amino acids. CDR3 protein: CASSTTGVRNTGELFF. The CDR3 DNA follows: TGCGCCAGCAGCACGACAGGGGTTCGGAACACCGGGGAGCTGTTTTTT.

The rearrangement joins TRBV7-2 to TRBJ2-5; 7 bases map to TRBD1. With V trimmed by 4 bases and J by 2 bases, 7 bases remained unmatched. The CDR3 is 15 residues long. CDR1 is SGHTA, CDR2 FQGNSA, per germline. The CDR3 sequence is CASSSTGLGQETQYF. DNA of the CDR3: TGTGCCAGCAGCTCGACAGGGCTGGGACAAGAGACCCAGTACTTC.

The chain links TRBV6-1 to TRBJ1-2; unclear D gene. CDR3 length: 16 amino acids. V was cut by 6 bases and J by 4 bases, with 21 bases left in between. In germline, CDR1 is MNHNS, CDR2 SASEGT. The CDR3 sequence: CASSPKSRSLVYGYTF. The CDR3 coding sequence is TGTGCCAGCAGCCCTAAGTCGAGGTCTCTGGTCTATGGCTACACCTTC.